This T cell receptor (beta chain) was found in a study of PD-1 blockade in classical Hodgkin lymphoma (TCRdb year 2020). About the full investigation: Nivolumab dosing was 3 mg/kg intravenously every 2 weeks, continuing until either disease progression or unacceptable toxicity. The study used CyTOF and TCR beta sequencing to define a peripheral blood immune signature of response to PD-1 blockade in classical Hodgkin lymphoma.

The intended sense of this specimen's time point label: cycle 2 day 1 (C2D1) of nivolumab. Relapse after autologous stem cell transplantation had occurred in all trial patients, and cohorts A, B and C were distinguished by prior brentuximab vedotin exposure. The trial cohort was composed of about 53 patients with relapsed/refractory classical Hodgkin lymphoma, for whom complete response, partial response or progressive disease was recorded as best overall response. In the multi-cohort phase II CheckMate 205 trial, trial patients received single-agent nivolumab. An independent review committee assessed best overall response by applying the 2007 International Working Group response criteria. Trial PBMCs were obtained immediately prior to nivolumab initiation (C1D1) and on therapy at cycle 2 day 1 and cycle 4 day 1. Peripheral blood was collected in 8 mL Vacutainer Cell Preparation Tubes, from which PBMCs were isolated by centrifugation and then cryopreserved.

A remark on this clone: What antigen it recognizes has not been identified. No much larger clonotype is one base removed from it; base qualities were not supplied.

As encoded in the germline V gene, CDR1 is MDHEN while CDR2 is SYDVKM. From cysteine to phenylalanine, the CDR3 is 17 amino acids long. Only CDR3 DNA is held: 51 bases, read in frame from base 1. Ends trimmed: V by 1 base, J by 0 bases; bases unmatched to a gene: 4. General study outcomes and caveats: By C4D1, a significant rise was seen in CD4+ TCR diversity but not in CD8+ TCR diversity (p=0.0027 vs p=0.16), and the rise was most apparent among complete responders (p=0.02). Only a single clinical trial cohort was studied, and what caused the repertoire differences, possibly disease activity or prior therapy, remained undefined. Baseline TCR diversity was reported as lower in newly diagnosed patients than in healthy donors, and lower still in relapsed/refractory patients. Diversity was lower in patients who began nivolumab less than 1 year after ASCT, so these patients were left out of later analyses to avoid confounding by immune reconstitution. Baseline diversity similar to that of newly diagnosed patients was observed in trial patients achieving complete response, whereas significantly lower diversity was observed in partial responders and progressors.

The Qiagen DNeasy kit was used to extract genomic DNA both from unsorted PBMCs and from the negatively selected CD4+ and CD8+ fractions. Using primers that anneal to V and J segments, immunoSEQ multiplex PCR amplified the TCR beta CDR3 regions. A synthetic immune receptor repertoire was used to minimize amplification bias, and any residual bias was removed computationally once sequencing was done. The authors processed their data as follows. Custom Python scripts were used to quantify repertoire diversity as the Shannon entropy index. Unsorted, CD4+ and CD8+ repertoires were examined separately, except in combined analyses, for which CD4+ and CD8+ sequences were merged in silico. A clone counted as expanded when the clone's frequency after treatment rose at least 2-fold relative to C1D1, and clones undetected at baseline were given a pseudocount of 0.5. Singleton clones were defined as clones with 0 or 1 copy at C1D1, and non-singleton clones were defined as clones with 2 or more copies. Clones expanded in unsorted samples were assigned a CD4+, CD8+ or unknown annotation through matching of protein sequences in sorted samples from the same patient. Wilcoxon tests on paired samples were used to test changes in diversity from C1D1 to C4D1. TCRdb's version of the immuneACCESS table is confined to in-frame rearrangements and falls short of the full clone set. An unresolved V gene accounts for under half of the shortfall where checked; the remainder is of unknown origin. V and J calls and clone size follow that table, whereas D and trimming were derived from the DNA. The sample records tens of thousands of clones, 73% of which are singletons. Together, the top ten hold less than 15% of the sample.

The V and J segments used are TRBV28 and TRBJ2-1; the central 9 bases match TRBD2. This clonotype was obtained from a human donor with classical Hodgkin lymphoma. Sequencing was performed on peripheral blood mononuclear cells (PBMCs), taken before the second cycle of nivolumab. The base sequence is TGTGCCAGCAGTTTATTGACTAGCGGTAACTCCTACAATGAGCAGTTCTTC. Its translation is CASSLLTSGNSYNEQFF. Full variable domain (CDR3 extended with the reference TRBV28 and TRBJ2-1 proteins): DVKVTQSSRYLVKRTGEKVFLECVQDMDHENMFWYRQDPGLGLRLIYFSYDVKMKEKGDIPEGYSVSREKKERFSLILESASTNQTSMYLCASSLLTSGNSYNEQFFGPGTRLTVL.